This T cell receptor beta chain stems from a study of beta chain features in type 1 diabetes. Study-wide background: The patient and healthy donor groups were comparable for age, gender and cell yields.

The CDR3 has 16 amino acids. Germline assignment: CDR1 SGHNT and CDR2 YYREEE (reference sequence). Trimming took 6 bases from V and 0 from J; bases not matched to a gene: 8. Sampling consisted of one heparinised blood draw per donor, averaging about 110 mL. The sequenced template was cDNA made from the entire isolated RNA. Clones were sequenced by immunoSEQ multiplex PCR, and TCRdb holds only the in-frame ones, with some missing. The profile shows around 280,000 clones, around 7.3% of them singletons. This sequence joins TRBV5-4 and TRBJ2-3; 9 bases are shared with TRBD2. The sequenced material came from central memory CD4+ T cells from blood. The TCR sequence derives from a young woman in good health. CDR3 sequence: CASTQGLAGSTDTQYF. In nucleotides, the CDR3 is TGTGCCAGCACCCAGGGCCTAGCGGGAAGCACAGATACGCAGTATTTT.